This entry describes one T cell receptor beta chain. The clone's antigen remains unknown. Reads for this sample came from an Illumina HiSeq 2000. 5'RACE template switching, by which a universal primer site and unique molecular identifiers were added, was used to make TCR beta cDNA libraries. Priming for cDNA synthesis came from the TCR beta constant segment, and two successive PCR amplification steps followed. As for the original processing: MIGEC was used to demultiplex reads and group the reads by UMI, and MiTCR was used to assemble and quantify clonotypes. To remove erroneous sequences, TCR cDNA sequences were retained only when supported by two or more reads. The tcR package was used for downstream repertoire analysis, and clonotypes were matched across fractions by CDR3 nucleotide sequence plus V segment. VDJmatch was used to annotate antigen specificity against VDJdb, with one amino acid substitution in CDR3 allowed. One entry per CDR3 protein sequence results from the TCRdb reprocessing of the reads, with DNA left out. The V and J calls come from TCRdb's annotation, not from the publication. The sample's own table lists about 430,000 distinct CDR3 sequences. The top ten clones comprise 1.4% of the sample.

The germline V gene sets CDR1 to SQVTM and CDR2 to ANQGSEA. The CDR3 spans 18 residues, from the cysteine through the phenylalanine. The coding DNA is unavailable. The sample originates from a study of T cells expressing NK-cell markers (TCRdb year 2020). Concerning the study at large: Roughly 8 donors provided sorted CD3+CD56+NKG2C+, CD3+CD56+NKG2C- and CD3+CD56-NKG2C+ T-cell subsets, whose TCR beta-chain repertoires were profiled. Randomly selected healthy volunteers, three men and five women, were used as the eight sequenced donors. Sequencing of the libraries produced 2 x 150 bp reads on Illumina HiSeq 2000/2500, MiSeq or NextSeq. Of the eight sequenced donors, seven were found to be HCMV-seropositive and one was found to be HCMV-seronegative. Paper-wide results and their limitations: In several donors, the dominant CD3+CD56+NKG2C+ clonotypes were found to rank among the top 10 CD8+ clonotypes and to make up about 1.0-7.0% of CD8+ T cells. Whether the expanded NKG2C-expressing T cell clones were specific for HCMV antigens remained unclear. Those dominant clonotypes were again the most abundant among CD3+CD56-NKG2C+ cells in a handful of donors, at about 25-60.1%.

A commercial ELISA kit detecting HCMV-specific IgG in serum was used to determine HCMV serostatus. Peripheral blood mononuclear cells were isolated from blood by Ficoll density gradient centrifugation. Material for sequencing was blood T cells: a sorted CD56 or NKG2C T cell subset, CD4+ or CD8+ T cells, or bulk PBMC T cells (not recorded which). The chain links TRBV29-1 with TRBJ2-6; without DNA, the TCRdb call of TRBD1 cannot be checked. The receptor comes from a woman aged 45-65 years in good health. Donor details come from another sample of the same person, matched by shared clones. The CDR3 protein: CSVMAGPGGISGANVLTF.